The next 14 T cell receptor beta chains were all read from a single sample in a study of CD8+ T cells in alopecia areata. Extracted from the samples, RNA was reverse transcribed into cDNA to serve as the sequencing template. Produced via immunoSEQ multiplex PCR; TCRdb's table is partial and in-frame only. Among a few hundred thousand clones listed, 35% to 40% were seen once. Treatment reported: oral pan-JAK inhibitor, 5-10 mg twice daily. Sequencing used CD4+ T cells sorted from blood, obtained between weeks 30 and 35, from a patient treated with tofacitinib. Receptor source: a human donor with alopecia areata.

The chain uses TRBV4-1 and TRBJ1-5, with 8 bases identical to TRBD1. The length of the CDR3 is 16 residues. The J segment lost 7 bases and the V segment lost 3 bases, leaving 11 bases of the junction unmatched. The germline V gene encodes CDR1 MGHRA and CDR2 YSYEKL. The CDR3 is CASSHPQGAGEQPQHF. The CDR3 coding sequence is TGCGCCAGCAGCCACCCGCAGGGGGCAGGAGAGCAGCCCCAGCATTTT.

This rearrangement joins TRBV6-1 to TRBJ2-7, with 9 bases fitting TRBD1. This CDR3 is built from 12 residues. The junction had 6 bases not matched to a gene; V was cut back by 6 bases and J by 9 bases. CDR1 and CDR2 (germline): MNHNS, SASEGT. CDR3 amino acids: CASRATGGGQYF. The DNA for the CDR3 is TGTGCCAGCAGGGCCACAGGGGGCGGGCAGTACTTC.

The chain uses TRBV4-2 and TRBJ2-3; 8 bases are a match to TRBD2. CDR3 length: 16 residues. Germline V gene data show CDR1 as LGHNA and CDR2 as YNFKEQ. Trimming took 0 bases from V and 4 from J; bases not matched to a gene: 6. Here the CDR3 DNA reads TGTGCCAGCAGCCAAGAAGGGACTAGAGGCGCAGATACGCAGTATTTT. It specifies CASSQEGTRGADTQYF.

As for this clone: Other DNA sequences in the sample encode the same CDR3. The genes are TRBV6-5 and TRBJ2-7; 9 positions match TRBD1. Germline CDR1 is MNHEY and CDR2 is SVGAGI. The CDR3 loop spans 15 amino acids. Losses at the gene ends were 0 bases for V and 4 bases for J; bases not matched to a gene: 4. In DNA, the CDR3 is TGTGCCAGCAGTTACTCGACAGGGGGTGCGTACGAGCAGTACTTC. It is translated as CASSYSTGGAYEQYF.

This chain links TRBV10-3 with TRBJ2-7; D is tentatively TRBD1 or TRBD2 (5 bases each). This CDR3 contains 13 residues. Per the germline V gene, CDR1 is ENHRY and CDR2 is SYGVKD. With 10 bases removed from V and 2 bases from J, the gap between germline ends came to 15 bases. The DNA for the CDR3 is TGTGCCACAAGAGGGGCTAGGGCCTACGAGCAGTACTTC. Protein product: CATRGARAYEQYF.

The chain employs TRBV10-3 and TRBJ2-5; no reliable D call. Deletions cut 6 bases from V and 2 bases from J, with 10 bases between. The CDR3 is 13 amino acids. CDR1 is ENHRY, CDR2 SYGVKD, per germline. In nucleotides, the CDR3 is TGTGCCATCAGCTCCGCAAGTCAAGAGACCCAGTACTTC. It is translated as CAISSASQETQYF.

Only a few counts were recorded for this clone. The chain combines TRBV29-1 with TRBJ2-1; 9 bases fit TRBD2. Germline trimming cut 3 bases from V and 8 bases from J; bases unmatched to any gene: 8. Germline assignment: CDR1 SQVTM and CDR2 ANQGSEA. The CDR3 covers 14 residues. As DNA, the CDR3 is TGCAGCGTTGAGAGGCTACTAGCGGGCGATGAGCAGTTCTTC. Protein: CSVERLLAGDEQFF.

As for this clone: Distinct nucleotide sequences in the sample also encode this CDR3. V gene TRBV19 combines with J gene TRBJ2-5, with a weak D call TRBD1 (5 bases). This CDR3 region has 13 residues. V gave up 3 bases and J gave up 3 bases, with 8 bases separating them. Germline CDR1 LNHDA, CDR2 SQIVND (reference sequence). CDR3 amino acids: CASSISREETQYF. CDR3 DNA: TGTGCCAGTAGTATTTCCAGGGAAGAGACCCAGTACTTC.

This clone was detected only a few times. J is TRBJ1-1 and V is TRBV7-2; D is possibly TRBD1 (5 bases). The V end lost 3 bases, the J end lost 1 base, and 9 bases lay between the germline ends. CDR1 is SGHTA, CDR2 FQGNSA, per germline. The CDR3 sequence is 14 residues long. The CDR3 loop reads CASSFGTSNTEAFF. As DNA, the CDR3 is TGTGCCAGCAGCTTCGGGACCTCGAACACTGAAGCTTTCTTT.

The genes are TRBV27 and TRBJ2-1, with 9 nucleotides matching TRBD1. CDR3 size: 15 residues. Losses at the gene ends were 6 bases for V and 6 bases for J; bases not matched to a gene: 9. Germline V gives CDR1 MNHEY, CDR2 SMNVEV (reference sequence). The DNA for the CDR3 is TGTGCCAGCAGATTCCGGGACAGGGAGGGCAATGAGCAGTTCTTC. Translating it yields CASRFRDREGNEQFF.

The chain carries TRBV6-1 and TRBJ2-4, with 15 positions matching TRBD2. The CDR3 sequence is 17 residues long. CDR1 is MNHNS and CDR2 is SASEGT in the germline V gene. V dropped 0 bases and J dropped 3; count of bases not matched to a gene: 0. CDR3 in amino acids: CASSEAGLAGGKNIQYF. The CDR3 DNA reads as TGTGCCAGCAGTGAAGCGGGACTAGCGGGGGGCAAAAACATTCAGTACTTC.

The chain couples TRBV27 to TRBJ2-3, with TRBD1 matching 7 bases. Trimming at V came to 3 bases and at J to 4 bases, leaving 4 bases not matched to a gene. There are 14 residues in the CDR3. Germline CDR1 is MNHEY and CDR2 is SMNVEV (reference sequence). CDR3 nucleotides: TGTGCCAGCAGTTTCTCCCAGGGGGCAGATACGCAGTATTTT. It specifies CASSFSQGADTQYF.

CDR3: CASSQVAGVNEQFF. CDR3 bases: TGTGCCAGCAGCCAGGTAGCGGGAGTCAATGAGCAGTTCTTC. The chain combines TRBV7-3 with TRBJ2-1; 9 nucleotides align to TRBD2. Germline trimming cut 5 bases from V and 6 bases from J; bases unmatched to any gene: 5. The CDR3 is 14 residues long. Germline CDR1 SGHTA, CDR2 FQGTGA.

The chain links TRBV9 to TRBJ1-3; unclear D gene. The CDR3 runs 15 residues. CDR1 is SGDLS and CDR2 is YYNGEE in the germline V gene. The V end was cut by 3 bases, the J end by 0 bases, with 10 bases between. DNA of the CDR3: TGTGCCAGCAGCGCGGACGGATACTCTGGAAACACCATATATTTT. It translates to CASSADGYSGNTIYF.